A single sample gave rise to the 18 T cell receptor beta chains below, sequenced in a study of blood T cells in healthy people across ages. A second PCR, run for about 6 to 12 cycles, used a sample-barcoded 5' primer plus a J-beta primer mix. Using its own MiXCR run on the 5' RACE reads, TCRdb lists one record per CDR3 protein. The sample consists of about 1.7 million distinct CDR3 sequences, roughly 30% of them appearing once. Sample: blood. The receptor set was obtained from a woman aged 25 to 39 in good health.

This clonotype has more than one count but fewer than ten. The genes are TRBV3-1 and TRBJ2-3; the match to TRBD1 covers 8 bases. Unmatched junction bases numbered 8, after V lost 4 bases and J lost 5 bases. The CDR3 consists of 15 residues. Per the germline V gene, CDR1 is LGHDT and CDR2 is YNNKEL (reference sequence). The CDR3 is CASSPPTGARDTQYF. CDR3 DNA: TGTGCCAGCAGCCCCCCGACAGGGGCAAGAGATACGCAGTATTTT.

The V gene is TRBV12-3 or TRBV12-4, the J gene TRBJ2-1; tentative D call: TRBD1 (6 bases). CDR3 length: 13 residues. Trimming left V 2 bases short and J 9 bases short, with 11 bases between. The CDR3 region has the DNA TGTGCCAGCAGTTTATACAGGGTCAGTGAGCAGTTCTTC. Protein: CASSLYRVSEQFF.

This clonotype was seen a few times. The chain is built from TRBV20-1 and TRBJ2-1, with TRBD2 as a possible D gene (6 bases). The V gene lost 3 bases and the J gene lost 0 bases, with 27 bases spanning the gap. The CDR3 spans 20 residues. Per germline, CDR1 DFQATT and CDR2 SNEGSKA (reference sequence). The CDR3 DNA follows: TGCAGTGCTAGTACCCCCGAAGTAGCGGTGGACTTACTCTCCTACAATGAGCAGTTCTTC. This encodes CSASTPEVAVDLLSYNEQFF.

Ten or more counts support this clonotype. The V and J genes are TRBV27 and TRBJ2-4; 7 nucleotides align to TRBD2. V was pared by 7 bases and J by 0 bases, with 6 bases of the junction left unmatched. CDR3 length: 15 residues. CDR1 is MNHEY, CDR2 SMNVEV, per germline (reference sequence). CDR3 in amino acids: CASILWGGAKNIQYF. The DNA of the CDR3 is TGTGCCAGCATCCTTTGGGGGGGAGCCAAAAACATTCAGTACTTC.

The chain employs TRBV30 and TRBJ2-4; 9 nucleotides match TRBD2. The CDR3 runs 15 residues. Germline CDR1 GTSNPN, CDR2 SVGIG (reference sequence). Trimming removed 0 bases from V and 13 bases from J; junction bases left unmatched: 13. CDR3 coding DNA: TGTGCCTGGAGTGTAGGGCTAGCGGGGCGGACGGAGCAGTACTTC. It yields the protein CAWSVGLAGRTEQYF.

At least ten counts were recorded for this clonotype. J is TRBJ2-1 and V is TRBV2; TRBD1 matches at 8 bases. V lost 6 bases, J lost 5 bases, and 6 bases stayed unmatched. The germline gives CDR1 SNHLY, CDR2 FYNNEI. The CDR3 contains 14 residues. The CDR3 nucleotides are TGTGCCAGCAGGGACAGGGCTAGGAACAATGAGCAGTTCTTC. Translation: CASRDRARNNEQFF.

The chain recombines TRBV9 with TRBJ2-5; D perhaps matches TRBD2 (5 bases). V was cut by 4 bases and J by 4 bases, with 26 bases left in between. Germline V lookup: CDR1 SGDLS, CDR2 YYNGEE. This CDR3 is 18 amino acids long. The CDR3 nucleotides read TGTGCCAGCAGCCCGAGGCGGGTCGGCCTTACCCGAGGAGAGACCCAGTACTTC. The encoded protein is CASSPRRVGLTRGETQYF.

About this clonotype itself: The final CDR3 position lacks the conserved phenylalanine or tryptophan, pointing to a likely read error. This rearrangement joins TRBV5-1 to TRBJ2-5; perhaps D is TRBD1 or TRBD2 (5 bases each). Germline values: CDR1 SGHRS, CDR2 YFSETQ. The germline V and J ends were trimmed by 0 bases and 7 bases, with 16 bases remaining between them. The CDR3 length is 15 residues. The CDR3 loop reads CASSLELGPSGTQYV. The CDR3 region has the DNA TGCGCCAGCAGCTTGGAATTGGGACCTTCAGGGACCCAGTACGTC.

The chain is built from TRBV7-2 and TRBJ2-3; maybe TRBD2 (6 bases). Germline CDR1 and CDR2: SGHTA and FQGNSA. Deletions cut 0 bases from V and 4 bases from J, with 20 bases between. The CDR3 has 18 residues. CDR3 loop: CASSLAWSGGMRADTQYF. For the CDR3, the DNA is TGTGCCAGCAGCTTAGCTTGGAGTGGCGGGATGAGGGCAGATACGCAGTATTTT.

The rearrangement uses TRBV4-1 and TRBJ2-4; 9 nucleotides agree with TRBD2. Per the germline V gene, CDR1 is MGHRA and CDR2 is YSYEKL. The trim removed 1 base at V and 0 bases at J, leaving 7 bases unmatched. This CDR3 has 18 amino acids. In nucleotides, the CDR3 is TGCGCCAGCAGCCAAGGCCCAGCGGGGGGCCTAGCCAAAAACATTCAGTACTTC. It specifies CASSQGPAGGLAKNIQYF.

The rearrangement links TRBV3-1 to TRBJ1-5; 8 positions agree with TRBD1. Per the germline V gene, CDR1 is LGHDT and CDR2 is YNNKEL (reference sequence). The junction had 9 bases not matched to a gene; V was cut back by 6 bases and J by 5 bases. The CDR3 sequence is 15 residues long. CDR3 residues: CASRPTRGQDQPQHF. CDR3 DNA sequence: TGTGCCAGCAGACCGACCAGGGGGCAGGATCAGCCCCAGCATTTT.

The chain uses TRBV5-1 and TRBJ2-5; D is unresolved. In germline, CDR1 is SGHRS, CDR2 YFSETQ. The V gene lost 4 bases and the J gene lost 11 bases, with 18 bases spanning the gap. The CDR3 is 13 residues long. The CDR3 loop reads CASSVVSHNEQYF. In DNA, the CDR3 is TGCGCCAGCAGCGTAGTTAGCCACAATGAGCAGTACTTC.

V gene TRBV18 combines with J gene TRBJ2-7; 12 bases map to TRBD1. The germline V gene encodes CDR1 KGHSH and CDR2 LQKENI. V was pared by 2 bases and J by 7 bases, with 9 bases of the junction left unmatched. This CDR3 is built from 16 residues. CDR3 bases: TGTGCCAGCTCACCATTGGGGGGACAGGGGGCGCGGGAGCAGTACTTC. Its translation: CASSPLGGQGAREQYF.

This clonotype occurred many times. This chain links TRBV18 with TRBJ2-4, with D possibly being TRBD1 or TRBD2 (5 bases each). With 4 bases removed from V and 6 bases from J, the gap between germline ends came to 13 bases. This CDR3 is built from 14 residues. The germline V gene has CDR1 KGHSH and CDR2 LQKENI. CDR3 protein: CASSLQGPPNIQYF. The CDR3 nucleotides are TGTGCCAGCTCACTCCAGGGACCCCCAAACATTCAGTACTTC.

This clonotype was detected ten times or more. The CDR3 here is CASSQVGQYEQYF. CDR3 DNA: TGCGCCAGCAGCCAAGTCGGACAGTACGAGCAGTACTTC. The chain links TRBV4-1 to TRBJ2-7; weak D call: TRBD1 (6 bases). The CDR3 contains 13 residues. Per the germline V gene, CDR1 is MGHRA and CDR2 is YSYEKL. V lost 1 base, J lost 4 bases, and 8 bases lay in between.

A word on this clonotype: The germline gene is not matched at one end of the junction; a read error may be the cause. The chain is built from TRBV27 and TRBJ2-7; D might be TRBD1 or TRBD2, each matching 5 bases. This CDR3 spans 14 amino acids. Germline-derived CDR1 and CDR2 are MNHEY and SMNVEV (reference sequence). CDR3 sequence reads: CAGSRDPGSYEQYF. The CDR3 region has the DNA TGTGCCGGCAGTAGGGACCCTGGTTCCTACGAGCAGTACTTC.

V is TRBV20-1 and J is TRBJ1-6, with 11 bases identical to TRBD1. The germline gives CDR1 DFQATT, CDR2 SNEGSKA (reference sequence). This CDR3 spans 13 amino acids. J gave up 14 bases and V 5 bases, and 8 bases lay outside the gene matches. CDR3: CSADRDRGSALHF. The DNA of the CDR3 is TGCAGTGCTGACCGGGACAGGGGGAGTGCCCTCCACTTT.

This clonotype was seen many times. The chain recombines TRBV27 with TRBJ2-1; D possibly corresponds to TRBD2 (5 bases). V was cut by 3 bases and J by 2 bases, with 11 bases left in between. This CDR3 contains 15 residues. Germline CDR1 is MNHEY and CDR2 is SMNVEV (reference sequence). This chain's CDR3 is CASSFSRLTYNEQFF. The DNA for the CDR3 is TGTGCCAGCAGTTTTAGTAGACTAACCTACAATGAGCAGTTCTTC.